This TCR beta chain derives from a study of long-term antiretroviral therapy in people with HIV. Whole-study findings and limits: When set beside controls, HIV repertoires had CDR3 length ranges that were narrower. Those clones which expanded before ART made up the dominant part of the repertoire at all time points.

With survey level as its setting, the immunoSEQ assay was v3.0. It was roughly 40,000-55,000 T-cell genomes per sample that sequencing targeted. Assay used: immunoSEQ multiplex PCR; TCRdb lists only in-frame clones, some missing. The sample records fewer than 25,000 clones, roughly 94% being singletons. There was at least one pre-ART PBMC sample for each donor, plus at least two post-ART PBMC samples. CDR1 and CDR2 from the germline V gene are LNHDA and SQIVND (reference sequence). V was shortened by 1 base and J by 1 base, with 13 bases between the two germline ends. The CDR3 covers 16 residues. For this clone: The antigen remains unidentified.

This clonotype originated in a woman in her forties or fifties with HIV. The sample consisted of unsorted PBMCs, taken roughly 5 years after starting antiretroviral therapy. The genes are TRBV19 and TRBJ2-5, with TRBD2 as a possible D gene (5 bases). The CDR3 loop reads CASSIGSESIQETQYF. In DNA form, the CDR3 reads TGTGCCAGTAGTATAGGTAGCGAGAGCATCCAAGAGACCCAGTACTTC.